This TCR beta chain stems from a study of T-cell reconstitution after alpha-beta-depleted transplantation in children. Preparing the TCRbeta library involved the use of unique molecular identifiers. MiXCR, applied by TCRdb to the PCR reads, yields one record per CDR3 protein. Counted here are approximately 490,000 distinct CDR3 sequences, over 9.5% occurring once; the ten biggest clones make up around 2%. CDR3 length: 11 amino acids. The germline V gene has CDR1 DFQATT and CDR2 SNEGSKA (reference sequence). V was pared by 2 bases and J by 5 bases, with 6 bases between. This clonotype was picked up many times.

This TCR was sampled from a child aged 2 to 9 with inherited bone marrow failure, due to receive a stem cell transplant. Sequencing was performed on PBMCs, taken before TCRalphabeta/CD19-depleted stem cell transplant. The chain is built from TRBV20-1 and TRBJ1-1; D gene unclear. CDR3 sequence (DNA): TGCAGTGCTAGATTAAGTACTGAAGCTTTCTTT. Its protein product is CSARLSTEAFF.